One T cell receptor beta chain is described in this entry. Repertoires were generated with immunoSEQ multiplex PCR, while TCRdb's copy carries only in-frame clones and drops some. The sample includes roughly 130,000 clones, 75% to 95% of them seen just once. This CDR3 is built from 14 residues. V was clipped by 1 base and J by 7 bases, with 13 bases between them. CDR1 and CDR2 (germline): SGHDN, FVKESK. The record originates from a study of cytotoxic CD8 clonotypes in ibrutinib-treated CLL. The chain is built from TRBV14 and TRBJ2-5; D may match TRBD1 or TRBD2 (5 bases each). This sample comprised PBMCs, obtained after 12 months of ibrutinib treatment. The receptor comes from a human donor with chronic lymphocytic leukemia. The CDR3 DNA sequence: TGTGCCAGCAGCCAAGGTCTTTACGGGGCGACCCAGTACTTC. Translating it yields CASSQGLYGATQYF.